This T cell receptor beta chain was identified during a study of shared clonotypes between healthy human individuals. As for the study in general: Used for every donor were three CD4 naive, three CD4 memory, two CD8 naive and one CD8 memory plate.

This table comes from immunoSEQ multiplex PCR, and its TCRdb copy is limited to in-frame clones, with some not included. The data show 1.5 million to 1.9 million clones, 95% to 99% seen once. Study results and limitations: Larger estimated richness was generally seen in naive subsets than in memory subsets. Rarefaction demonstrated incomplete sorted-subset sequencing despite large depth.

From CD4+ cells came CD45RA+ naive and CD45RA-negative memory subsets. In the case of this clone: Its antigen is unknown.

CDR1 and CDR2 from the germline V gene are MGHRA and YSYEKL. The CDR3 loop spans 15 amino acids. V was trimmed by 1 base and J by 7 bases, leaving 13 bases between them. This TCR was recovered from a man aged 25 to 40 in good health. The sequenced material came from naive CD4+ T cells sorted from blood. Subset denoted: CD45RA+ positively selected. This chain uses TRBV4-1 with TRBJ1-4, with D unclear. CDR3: CASSQGAGMAEKLFF. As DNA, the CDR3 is TGCGCCAGCAGCCAAGGCGCGGGAATGGCTGAAAAACTGTTTTTT.